This is a list of T cell receptor beta chains from one sample in a study of T cell changes during pregnancy in multiple sclerosis. Clones were read by immunoSEQ multiplex PCR, and TCRdb kept only the in-frame ones, dropping some. The repertoire holds about 38,000 clones, with more than 75% as singletons. This specimen consisted of CD8+ T cells from peripheral blood mononuclear cells, obtained in the third trimester of pregnancy. The receptors here all came from a female donor with multiple sclerosis, enrolled in a pregnancy study. CDR3s include the opening cysteine and the closing phenylalanine or tryptophan. Fields, in order: D gene, clone size, J gene, V gene, CDR3 length, CDR3 protein, CDR3 DNA. The D gene is left open where the match is weak. The listing skips clone size in some rows; elsewhere it reads once, few, many or a size class.

.	.	TRBJ1-4	TRBV4-3	15	CASSQVWGPNEKLFF	TGCGCCAGCAGCCAAGTTTGGGGGCCGAATGAAAAACTGTTTTTT
TRBD2	once	TRBJ2-5	TRBV7-8	17	CASSPLGGGPLQETQYF	TGTGCCAGCAGCCCCCTGGGCGGGGGGCCGCTCCAAGAGACCCAGTACTTC
.	.	TRBJ2-7	TRBV28	13	CAILISPSGEQYF	TGTGCCATCCTAATCTCCCCCTCCGGCGAGCAGTACTTC
.	.	TRBJ2-7	TRBV19	15	CASSIEGTQAYEQYF	TGTGCCAGTAGTATAGAAGGGACACAAGCCTACGAGCAGTACTTC
TRBD1	.	TRBJ1-5	TRBV2	13	CASRGDRAQPQHF	TGTGCCAGCAGGGGGGACAGGGCTCAGCCCCAGCATTTT
TRBD2	.	TRBJ2-1	TRBV6-5	16	CASSYGQGAGDAEFVF	TGTGCCAGCAGTTACGGCCAAGGAGCGGGGGATGCGGAGTTTGTCTTC
.	.	TRBJ2-7	TRBV6-5	13	CASSGTTDYEQYF	TGTGCCAGCAGTGGTACGACAGATTACGAGCAGTACTTC
TRBD1	.	TRBJ1-6	TRBV12-5	17	CASGLVLTPGGNSPLHF	TGTGCTAGTGGTTTGGTACTCACCCCAGGGGGGAATTCACCCCTCCACTTT
TRBD2	few	TRBJ2-3	TRBV2	14	CASTLAGVTDTQYF	TGTGCCAGCACGCTAGCGGGGGTCACAGATACGCAGTATTTT
TRBD1	.	TRBJ2-7	TRBV9	16	CASSVARTGDAYEQYF	TGTGCCAGCAGCGTAGCCCGGACAGGGGATGCCTACGAGCAGTACTTC
TRBD1	.	TRBJ1-5	TRBV9	16	CASTEGDSWGNQPQHF	TGTGCCAGCACCGAAGGGGACAGCTGGGGCAATCAGCCCCAGCATTTT
TRBD2	.	TRBJ2-5	TRBV10-3	18	CAISESGLAGDLQETQYF	TGTGCCATCAGTGAGTCTGGACTAGCGGGGGACCTACAAGAGACCCAGTACTTC
.	once	TRBJ2-1	TRBV27	13	CASSLSSVREQFF	TGTGCCAGCAGTTTATCGAGCGTGAGGGAGCAGTTCTTC
TRBD2	.	TRBJ2-1	TRBV27	16	CASSRWGRGGENEQFF	TGTGCCAGCAGCCGATGGGGGCGGGGGGGCGAAAATGAGCAGTTCTTC
TRBD1	.	TRBJ2-1	TRBV5-1	18	CASSSRDREREADNEQFF	TGCGCCAGCAGCTCCCGGGACAGGGAAAGGGAGGCGGACAATGAGCAGTTCTTC
TRBD1	.	TRBJ2-3	TRBV6-4	15	CASSLGQGGTDTQYF	TGTGCCAGCAGTCTCGGACAGGGCGGGACAGATACGCAGTATTTT
TRBD2	.	TRBJ2-5	TRBV7-7	15	CASSAVGTSKETQYF	TGTGCTAGCAGCGCTGTCGGGACTAGTAAAGAGACCCAGTACTTC
.	once	TRBJ2-7	TRBV4-1	13	CASSALAYYEQYF	TGCGCCAGCAGCGCTCTAGCTTACTACGAGCAGTACTTC
.	.	TRBJ1-1	TRBV10-2	15	CASSETGTLNTEAFF	TGCGCCAGCAGTGAAACCGGGACACTGAACACTGAAGCTTTCTTT
TRBD1	.	TRBJ1-2	TRBV6-6	15	CASSLPQGEADGYTF	TGTGCCAGCAGCCTGCCACAGGGGGAGGCGGATGGCTACACCTTC
.	few	TRBJ1-1	TRBV9	16	CASSVATVGGYTEAFF	TGTGCCAGCAGCGTAGCTACGGTCGGGGGATACACTGAAGCTTTCTTT
TRBD1	.	TRBJ1-1	TRBV7-9	15	CASSSDDRVGTEAFF	TGTGCCAGCAGCTCAGACGACAGGGTGGGCACTGAAGCTTTCTTT
.	.	TRBJ2-7	TRBV10-3	15	CAISDRYGTLDEQYF	TGTGCCATCAGTGATAGATACGGAACCCTAGACGAGCAGTACTTC
.	.	TRBJ2-5	TRBV13	13	CASSSTPQETQYF	TGTGCCAGCAGCTCGACACCCCAAGAGACCCAGTACTTC
.	.	TRBJ2-7	TRBV11-2	14	CASSLVSNSYEQYF	TGTGCCAGCAGCTTAGTGTCAAACTCCTACGAGCAGTACTTC